This T cell receptor (beta chain) came from a study of cytomegalovirus exposure and HLA in healthy donors. Vbeta (60) and Jbeta (13) primers were used in the PCR. Assay used: immunoSEQ multiplex PCR; TCRdb lists only in-frame clones, some missing. The data contain roughly 34,000 clones, less than 85% of them singletons. Trimming removed 2 bases from V and 8 bases from J, with 3 bases in between. The germline gives CDR1 GTSNPN, CDR2 SVGIG (reference sequence). The CDR3 covers 10 residues. The table lists this clone with a count of one. The sequence was collected from a male donor in good health and CMV-seronegative. The rearrangement joins TRBV30 to TRBJ2-2, with D unclear. Material: PBMCs. CDR3 region: CAWSQGELFF. The CDR3 DNA reads as TGTGCCTGGAGTCAAGGGGAGCTGTTTTTT.